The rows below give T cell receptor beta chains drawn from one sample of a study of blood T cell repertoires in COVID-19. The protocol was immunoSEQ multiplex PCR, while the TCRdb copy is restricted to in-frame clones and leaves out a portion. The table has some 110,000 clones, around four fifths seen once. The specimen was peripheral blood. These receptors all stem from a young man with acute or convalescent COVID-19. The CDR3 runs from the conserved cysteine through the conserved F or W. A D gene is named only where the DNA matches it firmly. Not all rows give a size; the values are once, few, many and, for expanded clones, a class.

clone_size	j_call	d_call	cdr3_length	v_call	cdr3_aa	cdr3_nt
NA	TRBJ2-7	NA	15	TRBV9	CASSGYSGTAYEQYF	TGTGCCAGCAGCGGGTATAGCGGGACAGCCTACGAGCAGTACTTC
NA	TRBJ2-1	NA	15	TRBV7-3	CASSLMSGSYNEQFF	TGTGCCAGCAGCTTAATGAGCGGCTCCTACAATGAGCAGTTCTTC
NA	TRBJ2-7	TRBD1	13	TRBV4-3	CASSQEGTGEQYF	TGCGCCAGCAGCCAAGAGGGGACAGGCGAGCAGTACTTC
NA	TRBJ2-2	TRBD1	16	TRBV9	CASSSTGQGPTGELFF	TGTGCCAGCAGCTCCACCGGACAGGGTCCCACCGGGGAGCTGTTTTTT
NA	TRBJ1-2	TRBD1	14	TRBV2	CASSVRDREYGYTF	TGTGCCAGCAGCGTGAGGGACAGGGAGTATGGCTACACCTTC
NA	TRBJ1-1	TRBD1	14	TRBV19	CATQQGARYTEAFF	TGTGCCACTCAACAGGGGGCTAGATACACTGAAGCTTTCTTT
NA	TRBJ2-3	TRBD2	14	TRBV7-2	CASSFRGGADTQYF	TGTGCCAGCAGCTTTCGCGGGGGGGCAGATACGCAGTATTTT
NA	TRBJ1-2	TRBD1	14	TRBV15	CATSPRDRAYGYTF	TGTGCCACCAGCCCTCGGGACAGGGCCTATGGCTACACCTTC
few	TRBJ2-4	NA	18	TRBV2	CASSEDQQRQLAKNIQYF	TGTGCCAGCAGTGAGGACCAACAAAGACAGCTAGCCAAAAACATTCAGTACTTC
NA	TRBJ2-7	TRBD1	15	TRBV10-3	CAINPGQGSSYEQYF	TGTGCCATCAACCCGGGACAGGGAAGCTCCTACGAGCAGTACTTC
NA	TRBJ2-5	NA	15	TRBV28	CASSFSRGGRETQYF	TGTGCCAGCAGTTTCTCGCGGGGAGGACGGGAGACCCAGTACTTC
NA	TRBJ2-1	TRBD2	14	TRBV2	CASSGAGEADEQFF	TGTGCCAGCAGTGGGGCGGGAGAAGCAGATGAGCAGTTCTTC
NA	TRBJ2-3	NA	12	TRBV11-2	CASSYYTDTQYF	TGTGCCAGCAGCTACTACACAGATACGCAGTATTTT
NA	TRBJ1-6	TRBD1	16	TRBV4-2	CASSLQGASYNSPLHF	TGTGCCAGCAGCCTACAGGGGGCGTCCTATAATTCACCCCTCCACTTT
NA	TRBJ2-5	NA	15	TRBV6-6	CASSYSLGRAETQYF	TGTGCCAGCAGTTACTCGTTGGGCAGGGCAGAGACCCAGTACTTC
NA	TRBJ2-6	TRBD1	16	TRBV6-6	CASRRGTDSGANVLTF	TGTGCCAGCAGACGAGGGACAGACTCTGGGGCCAACGTCCTGACTTTC
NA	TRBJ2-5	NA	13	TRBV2	CASSKGIQETQYF	TGTGCCAGCAGCAAGGGGATCCAAGAGACCCAGTACTTC
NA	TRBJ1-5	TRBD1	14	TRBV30	CAWSVGTGGSPQHF	TGTGCCTGGAGTGTAGGGACAGGGGGTTCGCCCCAGCATTTT
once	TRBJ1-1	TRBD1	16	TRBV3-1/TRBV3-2	CASSQEDRALNTEAFF	TGTGCCAGCAGCCAAGAGGACAGGGCTCTAAACACTGAAGCTTTCTTT
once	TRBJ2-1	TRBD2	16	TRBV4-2	CASSREQASGDNEQFF	TGTGCCAGCAGCCGAGAACAGGCTAGCGGGGACAATGAGCAGTTCTTC
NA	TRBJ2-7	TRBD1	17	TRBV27	CASSLFLGTGYPHEQYF	TGTGCCAGCAGTTTATTCCTCGGGACAGGGTATCCCCACGAGCAGTACTTC
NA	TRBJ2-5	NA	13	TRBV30	CAWTRSGQETQYF	TGTGCCTGGACTAGATCGGGGCAAGAGACCCAGTACTTC
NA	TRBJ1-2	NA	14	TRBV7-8	CASSLEDRSGGYTF	TGTGCCAGCAGCTTAGAGGACCGAAGCGGTGGCTACACCTTC
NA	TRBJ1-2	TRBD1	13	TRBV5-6	CASSGGTDYGYTF	TGTGCCAGCAGCGGGGGGACAGACTATGGCTACACCTTC
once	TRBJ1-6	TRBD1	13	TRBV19	CASRTGDNSPLHF	TGTGCCAGTAGGACAGGGGATAATTCACCCCTCCACTTT
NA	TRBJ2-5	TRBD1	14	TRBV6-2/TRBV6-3	CASSYGQVQETQYF	TGTGCCAGCAGTTACGGACAGGTCCAAGAGACCCAGTACTTC
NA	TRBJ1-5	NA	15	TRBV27	CASSLVGLGNQPQHF	TGTGCCAGCAGTTTGGTGGGACTAGGCAATCAGCCCCAGCATTTT
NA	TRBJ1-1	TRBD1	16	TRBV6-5	CASSYNGQGRNTEAFF	TGTGCCAGCAGTTATAACGGACAGGGGCGAAACACTGAAGCTTTCTTT
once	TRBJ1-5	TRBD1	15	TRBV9	CASSAGQGAVQPQHF	TGTGCCAGCAGCGCGGGACAGGGGGCAGTTCAGCCCCAGCATTTT
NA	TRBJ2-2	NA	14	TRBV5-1	CASSSSAPTGELFF	TGCGCCAGCAGCTCTAGCGCGCCCACCGGGGAGCTGTTTTTT